The source of this T cell receptor beta chain is a study of T cell responses to AZD1222 COVID-19 vaccine (dated by TCRdb to the early 2020s). Some background on the complete study: TCR sequencing was performed for about 250 trial participants, of whom around 200 were given two doses of AZD1222 and approximately 25 were given two doses of MenACWY control vaccine. Trial participants were enrolled by age into subgroups of 18-55, 56-69 and 70-plus years, and 148, 28 and 57 TCR-sequenced participants, respectively, were included in these subgroups. Broader findings and caveats from the paper: Most participants were white British and females outnumbered males, and the authors suggested that clonal diversity may have been underestimated. The whole spike protein was spanned by vaccine-associated CD4 TCRs, and dominant responses were seen in regions 160-218 and 743-854. After two AZD1222 doses, both the breadth and the depth of spike-specific TCRs were significantly higher than at day 0 and than in MenACWY recipients. The 56-69-year group was small, and its depth increase did not reach significance, likely because of low power. Epitopes outside the regions mutated in the B.1.351 and B.1.1.7 variants were reportedly recognized by nearly half of the unique spike-specific TCRs. No day 14 peak-response samples were available, so repertoires were characterized only after the peak T cell response. Conclusions about previously exposed vaccinees were limited because only six or seven AZD1222 recipients were SARS-CoV-2 seropositive at baseline.

The CDR3 regions of human TCRbeta chains were analyzed by immunosequencing. Processing in the source paper ran as follows. TCRs in the repertoires were matched against a reference library of SARS-CoV-2-specific TCRs that had been generated with the MIRA antigen-specificity platform. Breadth meant the fraction of unique TCRs that were SARS-CoV-2-associated, whereas depth meant the fraction of total T cells that were SARS-CoV-2-associated. Using the MIRA data, each spike-specific TCR was mapped to the spike region that the TCR reacts to and placed in a CD4 or CD8 class. Log10-transformed breadth and depth values were compared by one-way ANOVA with Sidak's multiple comparisons tests. TCRdb retrieved this table from immuneACCESS and kept in-frame rearrangements only. Not all clones are present; in checked studies, unresolved V genes account for under half, and no reason is known for the remainder. V and J calls plus clone size are reproduced from that table; the DNA served to infer D and trimming. This sample has over 150,000 clones in its table, and roughly 88% of those were observed once. The top ten clonotypes cover about 4.3% of the sample.

The time point label, as the study defines it: about 28 days (+/-7) after the second vaccine dose. AZD1222 recipients whose second dose came at about 4 weeks and those whose second dose came at about 12 weeks were combined into one group, since spike-specific TCR depth and breadth did not differ between the two schedules. Vaccinee samples were obtained from the UK trials COV001 and COV002, which included a single-blind randomized controlled phase 2/3 trial of AZD1222 (ChAdOx1 nCoV-19) in healthy adults. For TCRbeta chain sequencing, PBMC samples from trial participants were taken at day 0 and at day 28 after the second dose. Regarding this clone: Its antigen specificity is not known. The record has no base qualities; no much larger clone is one base away.

CDR1 and CDR2 (MNHEY, SVGAGI) derive from the germline V gene. The CDR3 starts with the cysteine, ends with the phenylalanine, and has 13 residues. Only CDR3 DNA is held: 39 bases, read in frame from base 1. V is clipped by 8 bases and J by 8 bases, and the sequence between their germline boundaries is 18 bases long. Sequencing was performed on peripheral blood, taken 28 days after the second AZD1222 dose. In this chain, TRBV6-5 is recombined with TRBJ1-2; matching of 5 bases hints at TRBD1 as the D gene. This clonotype was sampled from an adult who received the AZD1222 COVID-19 vaccine. Here the CDR3 is given as CASHEEGREGYTF. The DNA sequence is as follows: TGTGCCAGCCACGAGGAGGGGAGAGAGGGCTACACCTTC.